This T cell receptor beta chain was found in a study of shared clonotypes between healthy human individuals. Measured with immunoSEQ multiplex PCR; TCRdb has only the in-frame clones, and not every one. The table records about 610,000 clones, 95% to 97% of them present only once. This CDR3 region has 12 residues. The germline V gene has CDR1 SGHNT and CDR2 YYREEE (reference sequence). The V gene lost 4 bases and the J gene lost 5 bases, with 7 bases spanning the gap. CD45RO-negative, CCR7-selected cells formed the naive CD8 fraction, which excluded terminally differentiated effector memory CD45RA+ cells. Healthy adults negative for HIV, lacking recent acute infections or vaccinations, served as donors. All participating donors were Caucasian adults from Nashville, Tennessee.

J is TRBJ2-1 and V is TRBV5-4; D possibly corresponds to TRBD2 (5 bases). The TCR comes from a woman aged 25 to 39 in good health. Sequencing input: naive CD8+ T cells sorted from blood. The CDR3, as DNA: TGTGCCAGCAGCCCGACTAACAATGAGCAGTTCTTC. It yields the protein CASSPTNNEQFF.